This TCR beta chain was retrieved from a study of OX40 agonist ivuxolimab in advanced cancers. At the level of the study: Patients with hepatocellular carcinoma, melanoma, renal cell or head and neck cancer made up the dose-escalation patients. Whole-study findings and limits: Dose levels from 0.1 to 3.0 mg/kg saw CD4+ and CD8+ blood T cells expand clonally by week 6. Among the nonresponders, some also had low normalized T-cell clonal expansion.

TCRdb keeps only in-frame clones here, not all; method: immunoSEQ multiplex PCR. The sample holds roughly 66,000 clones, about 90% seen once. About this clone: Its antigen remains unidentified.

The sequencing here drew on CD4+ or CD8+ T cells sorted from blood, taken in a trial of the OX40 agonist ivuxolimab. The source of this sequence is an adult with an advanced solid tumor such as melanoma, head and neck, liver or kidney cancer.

The CDR3 bases are TGTGCCAGCAGCTTGTCCGGGACAAGGCTCAATGAGCAGTTCTTC. Residues: CASSLSGTRLNEQFF. The V gene is TRBV7-6, the J gene TRBJ2-1, with D possibly being TRBD1 (6 bases). Germline V gene data show CDR1 as SGHVS and CDR2 as FNYEAQ. This CDR3 region has 15 residues. The V and J ends lost 3 bases and 6 bases respectively, with 15 bases between them.